This record concerns one TCR beta chain sequence. The antigen is not known. MiXCR, run by TCRdb on the 5' RACE reads, gives a single entry per CDR3 protein. In the table there are hundreds of thousands of distinct CDR3 sequences, around 30% of which are singletons. This sample is part of a study of T-cell memory formation after mild COVID-19. Study results and limitations: Pre-infection memory showed some responding clones, and this suggested that cross-reactive memory joined.

Material for sequencing was PBMCs or a T cell subset sorted from them (not recorded which). This clonotype was obtained from an adult woman who had mild COVID-19 (a few samples of this study predate the infection). Cell type and time point are not known.

CDR3: CASRGTPLGTEAFF. In DNA, the CDR3 is TGTGCCAGCAGAGGAACACCCCTTGGGACTGAAGCTTTCTTT. J is TRBJ1-1 and V is TRBV25-1; no reliable D call. Trimming took off 6 bases at V and 5 bases at J, with 16 bases between the two ends. Germline assignment: CDR1 MGHDK and CDR2 SYGVNS. The CDR3 contains 14 residues.